The 17 T cell receptor beta chains listed next were all sequenced from one sample in a study of blood T cell repertoires in COVID-19. The data were produced by immunoSEQ multiplex PCR, yet TCRdb's version contains in-frame clones alone and is incomplete. The table lists under 150,000 clones, about 70% of them singletons. Sequencing was done on a sample of peripheral blood. The origin of the receptors is a man older than 75 with acute or convalescent COVID-19.

This chain joins TRBV3-1 (or the pseudogene TRBV3-2) and TRBJ2-5; perhaps TRBD1 as D (6 bases). The CDR3 extends over 12 amino acids. The V gene lost 9 bases and the J gene lost 0 bases, with 8 bases spanning the gap. CDR1 LGHDT and CDR2 YNNKEL come from the germline V gene (reference sequence). This CDR3 is CASDRNQETQYF. The CDR3 nucleotides read TGTGCCAGTGACAGGAACCAAGAGACCCAGTACTTC.

The chain has TRBV24-1 and TRBJ1-5, with no clear D. The CDR3 runs 15 residues. V was shortened by 4 bases and J by 3 bases, with 12 bases between the two germline ends. Germline CDR1 and CDR2: KGHDR and SFDVKD. CDR3 protein: CATSELGGPNQPQHF. The DNA for the CDR3 is TGTGCCACCAGTGAACTGGGAGGACCCAATCAGCCCCAGCATTTT.

The chain is built from TRBV5-6 and TRBJ2-7; D perhaps matches TRBD1 (6 bases). The CDR3 consists of 14 residues. The germline CDR1 and CDR2 sequences are SGHDT and YYEEEE. Trimming took off 4 bases at V and 1 base at J, with 12 bases between the two ends. CDR3 DNA: TGTGCCAGCAGCCCGAACAGGGTTTCCTACGAGCAGTACTTC. This sequence encodes CASSPNRVSYEQYF.

The chain combines TRBV7-9 with TRBJ2-3, with 10 bases aligning to TRBD1. The CDR3 is made up of 14 amino acids. Germline loops: CDR1 SEHNR, CDR2 FQNEAQ (reference sequence). V trimming: 5 bases; J trimming: 7 bases; junction bases outside the gene matches: 6. CDR3 coding DNA: TGTGCCAGCAGCCCCGACAGGGGGCTATATACGCAGTATTTT. Its protein product is CASSPDRGLYTQYF.

The J gene is TRBJ1-1, the V gene TRBV19; 8 bases are a match to TRBD1. Germline lookup yields CDR1 LNHDA and CDR2 SQIVND (reference sequence). This CDR3 region has 15 residues. Trimming cost V 7 bases and J 0 bases; bases outside gene matches: 7. The CDR3 here is CASKDRENLNTEAFF. The DNA for the CDR3 is TGTGCCAGTAAGGACAGGGAAAACTTGAACACTGAAGCTTTCTTT.

This sequence joins TRBV19 and TRBJ2-5; D not resolved. Looked up from germline, CDR1 is LNHDA and CDR2 is SQIVND (reference sequence). The CDR3 is 11 amino acids. Trimming stripped 6 bases from V and 3 bases from J, with 5 bases between. In DNA form, the CDR3 reads TGTGCCAGTAGACTCGAAGAGACCCAGTACTTC. Its protein product is CASRLEETQYF.

This chain connects TRBV6-6 to TRBJ1-1, with 7 positions matching TRBD1. The germline gives CDR1 MNHNY, CDR2 SVGAGI (reference sequence). V lost 5 bases, J lost 2 bases, and 11 bases stayed unmatched. This CDR3 spans 16 amino acids. The chain's CDR3 is CASSPGGGHFNTEAFF. DNA for the CDR3: TGTGCCAGCAGTCCAGGGGGAGGACACTTTAACACTGAAGCTTTCTTT.

This clone was found once. The chain joins TRBV5-1 to TRBJ1-2, with a possible D match to TRBD1 (5 bases). Germline V gives CDR1 SGHRS, CDR2 YFSETQ. This CDR3 comprises 13 residues. The ends were cut back, 7 bases at V and 6 bases at J, with 16 bases in the middle. As DNA, the CDR3 is TGCGCCAGCTCCCGCGGGGAAGGGGATGGCTACACCTTC. This translates into CASSRGEGDGYTF.

V is TRBV18 and J is TRBJ1-5; D unresolved. V lost 1 base and J lost 1, with 8 bases in between. Germline values: CDR1 KGHSH, CDR2 LQKENI. This CDR3 comprises 15 residues. CDR3 bases: TGTGCCAGCTCACCACTTGACGGGAGCAATCAGCCCCAGCATTTT. It yields the protein CASSPLDGSNQPQHF.

This chain connects TRBV7-2 to TRBJ1-2, with TRBD1 as a possible D gene (6 bases). Per the germline V gene, CDR1 is SGHTA and CDR2 is FQGNSA. The CDR3 extends over 16 amino acids. With 4 bases removed from V and 5 bases from J, the gap between germline ends came to 20 bases. The CDR3 loop is CASSSTRDNLGYGYTF. The CDR3 nucleotides are TGTGCCAGCAGCTCCACTCGGGACAACCTGGGGTATGGCTACACCTTC. Looking up the rest from reference TRBV7-2 and TRBJ1-2 gives the full variable domain: GAGVSQSPSNKVTEKGKDVELRCDPISGHTALYWYRQSLGQGLEFLIYFQGNSAPDKSGLPSDRFSAERTGGSVSTLTIQRTQQEDSAVYLCASSSTRDNLGYGYTFGSGTRLTVV.

J is TRBJ1-6 and V is TRBV27; no definite D call. V was clipped by 6 bases and J by 7 bases, with 16 bases between them. This CDR3 region has 15 residues. Per germline, CDR1 MNHEY and CDR2 SMNVEV (reference sequence). The CDR3 sequence is CASSPTLTPNSPLHF. The CDR3 DNA reads TGTGCCAGCAGCCCGACACTCACCCCCAATTCACCCCTCCACTTT.

The chain carries TRBV3-1 (or the pseudogene TRBV3-2) and TRBJ2-3, with a weak D call TRBD2 (5 bases). Germline CDR1 is LGHDT and CDR2 is YNNKEL (reference sequence). The ends were cut back, 3 bases at V and 4 bases at J, with 11 bases in the middle. The CDR3 consists of 14 residues. For the CDR3, the DNA is TGTGCCAGCAGCCAGGGTCCGGGGTCAGATACGCAGTATTTT. This encodes CASSQGPGSDTQYF.

This chain joins TRBV7-3 and TRBJ2-2; weak D call: TRBD2 (6 bases). Trimming took off 5 bases at V and 7 bases at J, with 14 bases between the two ends. The CDR3 extends over 14 amino acids. Germline assignment: CDR1 SGHTA and CDR2 FQGTGA. CDR3 residues: CASSPIGGFGELFF. The CDR3 nucleotides read TGTGCCAGCAGCCCGATTGGAGGGTTCGGGGAGCTGTTTTTT.

This clone was detected ten times or more. The chain has TRBV29-1 and TRBJ1-2; TRBD1 agrees at 8 bases. Germline loops: CDR1 SQVTM, CDR2 ANQGSEA. The trim removed 2 bases at V and 3 bases at J, leaving 2 bases unmatched. This CDR3 contains 13 residues. The CDR3 nucleotides read TGCAGCGTTGAAAGGGACAGGTACTATGGCTACACCTTC. Encoded protein: CSVERDRYYGYTF.

The V gene is TRBV28, the J gene TRBJ2-4, with 10 positions matching TRBD2. Germline V gives CDR1 MDHEN, CDR2 SYDVKM. The ends lost 6 bases at V and 1 base at J; junction bases unmatched: 3. This CDR3 has 15 residues. The CDR3 DNA follows: TGTGCCAGCAGCCGTAGCGGGGGGGCCAAAAACATTCAGTACTTC. The encoded protein is CASSRSGGAKNIQYF.

In DNA form, the CDR3 reads TGTGCCAGCAGCGTAGACCCAGGGGCGGTTGGCACTGAAGCTTTCTTT. Translating gives CASSVDPGAVGTEAFF. The rearrangement joins TRBV9 to TRBJ1-1; D is perhaps TRBD1 (6 bases). The CDR3 extends over 16 amino acids. Germline values: CDR1 SGDLS, CDR2 YYNGEE. V lost 0 bases to trimming and J lost 4 bases, with 16 bases between them.

V usage is TRBV2 and J usage is TRBJ1-2, with 8 bases identical to TRBD1. Germline V gives CDR1 SNHLY, CDR2 FYNNEI. V lost 5 bases to trimming and J lost 4 bases; unmatched junction nucleotides: 6. The CDR3 runs 14 residues. The CDR3 bases are TGTGCCAGCAGTCGGACAGGGTTTTCCTATGGCTACACCTTC. Its protein is CASSRTGFSYGYTF.